The sequence of this TCR beta chain was determined in a study of blood T cell repertoires in COVID-19. Study as a whole: Samples of COVID-19 (acute and convalescent) were obtained from the United States, Italy and Spain. Sources were T cells, B-cell-depleted T cells, or PBMCs; the material itself was cDNA or gDNA.

CDR3 length equals 14 residues. Germline CDR1 reads MGHRA; CDR2 reads YSYEKL. The V end was cut by 2 bases, the J end by 2 bases, with 10 bases between. Authors' analysis steps: Reference gene primer amplification gave estimated nucleated cell counts. The method was immunoSEQ multiplex PCR; TCRdb's version includes in-frame clones alone and lacks a portion of them. The V and J calls and the clone size are those of that table, but D and trimming were determined from the DNA. The table has 70,000 or so clones, over 75% seen once. The TCR sequence derives from a woman of 80 years or more with active or convalescent COVID-19. Material for sequencing was peripheral blood. This rearrangement joins TRBV4-1 to TRBJ2-7; possibly TRBD1 for D (6 bases). The CDR3 DNA reads as TGCGCCAGCAGCCAAACAGGGAACGCCTACGAGCAGTACTTC. This gives the protein CASSQTGNAYEQYF.